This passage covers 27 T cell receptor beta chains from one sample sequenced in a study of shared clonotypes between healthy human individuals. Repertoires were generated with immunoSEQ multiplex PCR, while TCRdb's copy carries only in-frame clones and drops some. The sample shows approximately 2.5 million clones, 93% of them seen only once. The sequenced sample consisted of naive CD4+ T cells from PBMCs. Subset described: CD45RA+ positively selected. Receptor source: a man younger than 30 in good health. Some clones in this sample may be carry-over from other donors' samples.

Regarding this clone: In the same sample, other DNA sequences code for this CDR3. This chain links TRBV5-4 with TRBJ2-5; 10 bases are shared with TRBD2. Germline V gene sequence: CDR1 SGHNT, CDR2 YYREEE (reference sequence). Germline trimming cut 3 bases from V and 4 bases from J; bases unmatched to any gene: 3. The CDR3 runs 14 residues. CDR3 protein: CASSSSGSGETQYF. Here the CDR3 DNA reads TGTGCCAGCAGCTCTAGCGGGAGTGGAGAGACCCAGTACTTC. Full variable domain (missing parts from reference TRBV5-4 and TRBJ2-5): ETGVTQSPTHLIKTRGQQVTLRCSSQSGHNTVSWYQQALGQGPQFIFQYYREEENGRGNFPPRFSGLQFPNYSSELNVNALELDDSALYLCASSSSGSGETQYFGPGTRLLVL.

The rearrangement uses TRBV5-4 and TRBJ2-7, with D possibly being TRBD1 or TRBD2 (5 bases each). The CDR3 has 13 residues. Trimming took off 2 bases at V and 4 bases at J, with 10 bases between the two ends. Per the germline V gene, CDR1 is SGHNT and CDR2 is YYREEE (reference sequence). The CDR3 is CASSFQGEYEQYF. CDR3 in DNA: TGTGCCAGCAGCTTCCAGGGAGAGTACGAGCAGTACTTC.

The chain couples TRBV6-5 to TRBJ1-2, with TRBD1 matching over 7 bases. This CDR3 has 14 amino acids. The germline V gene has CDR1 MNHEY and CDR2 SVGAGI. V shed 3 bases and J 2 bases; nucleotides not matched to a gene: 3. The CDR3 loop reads CASSYRQGNYGYTF. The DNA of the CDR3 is TGTGCCAGCAGTTATCGACAGGGAAACTATGGCTACACCTTC.

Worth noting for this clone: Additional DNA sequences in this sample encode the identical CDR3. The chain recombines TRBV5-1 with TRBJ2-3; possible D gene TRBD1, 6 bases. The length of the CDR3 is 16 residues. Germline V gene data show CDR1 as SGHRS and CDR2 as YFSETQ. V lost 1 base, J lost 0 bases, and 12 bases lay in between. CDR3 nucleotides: TGCGCCAGCAGCTTGACCGGGACAACTAGCACAGATACGCAGTATTTT. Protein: CASSLTGTTSTDTQYF.

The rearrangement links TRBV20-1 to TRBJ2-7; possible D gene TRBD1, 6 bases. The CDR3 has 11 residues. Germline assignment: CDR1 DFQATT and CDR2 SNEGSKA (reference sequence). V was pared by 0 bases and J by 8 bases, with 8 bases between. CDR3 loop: CSARDRGKQYF. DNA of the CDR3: TGCAGTGCTAGAGATAGGGGGAAGCAGTACTTC.

The CDR3, as DNA: TGTGCCAGTAGTATGCTCCCGGGACAGGGGGCGTCAGATACGCAGTATTTT. Translated: CASSMLPGQGASDTQYF. The J gene is TRBJ2-3, the V gene TRBV19; 12 bases line up with TRBD1. The germline V gene encodes CDR1 LNHDA and CDR2 SQIVND (reference sequence). CDR3 length: 17 amino acids. The trim removed 3 bases at V and 4 bases at J, leaving 8 bases unmatched.

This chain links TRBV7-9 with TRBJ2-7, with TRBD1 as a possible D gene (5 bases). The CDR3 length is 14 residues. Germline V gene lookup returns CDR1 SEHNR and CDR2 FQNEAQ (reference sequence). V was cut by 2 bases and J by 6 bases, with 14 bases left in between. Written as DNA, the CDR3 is TGTGCCAGCAGCTTACAGGGAATCTCCGGCGAGCAGTACTTC. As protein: CASSLQGISGEQYF.

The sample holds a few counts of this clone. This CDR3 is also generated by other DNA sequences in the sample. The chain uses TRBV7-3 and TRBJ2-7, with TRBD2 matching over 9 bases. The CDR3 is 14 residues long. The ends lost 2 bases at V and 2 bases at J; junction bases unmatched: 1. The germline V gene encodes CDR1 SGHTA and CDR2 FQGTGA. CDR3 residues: CASSLAGGPYEQYF. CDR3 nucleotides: TGTGCCAGCAGCTTAGCGGGAGGGCCCTACGAGCAGTACTTC.

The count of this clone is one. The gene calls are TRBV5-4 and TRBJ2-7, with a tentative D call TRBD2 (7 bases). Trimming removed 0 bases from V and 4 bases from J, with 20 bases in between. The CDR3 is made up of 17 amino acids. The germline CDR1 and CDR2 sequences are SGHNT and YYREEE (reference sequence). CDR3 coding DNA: TGTGCCAGCAGCTTGGATCGTTCCAGGGGAGGGTTATACGAGCAGTACTTC. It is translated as CASSLDRSRGGLYEQYF. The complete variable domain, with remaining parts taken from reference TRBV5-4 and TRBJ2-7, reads ETGVTQSPTHLIKTRGQQVTLRCSSQSGHNTVSWYQQALGQGPQFIFQYYREEENGRGNFPPRFSGLQFPNYSSELNVNALELDDSALYLCASSLDRSRGGLYEQYFGPGTRLTVT.

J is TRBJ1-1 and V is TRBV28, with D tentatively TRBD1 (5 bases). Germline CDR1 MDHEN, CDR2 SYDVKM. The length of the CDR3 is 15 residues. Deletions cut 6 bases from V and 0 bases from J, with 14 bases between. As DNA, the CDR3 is TGTGCCAGCAGCGTGGCAGGGAGAATGAACACTGAAGCTTTCTTT. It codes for CASSVAGRMNTEAFF.

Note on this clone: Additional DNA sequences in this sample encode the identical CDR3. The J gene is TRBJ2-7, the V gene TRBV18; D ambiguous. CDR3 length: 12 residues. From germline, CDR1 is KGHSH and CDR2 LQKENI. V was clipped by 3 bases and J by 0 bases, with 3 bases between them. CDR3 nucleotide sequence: TGTGCCAGCTCACCCTACTCCTACGAGCAGTACTTC. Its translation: CASSPYSYEQYF. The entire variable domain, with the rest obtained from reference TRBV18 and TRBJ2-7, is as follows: NAGVMQNPRHLVRRRGQEARLRCSPMKGHSHVYWYRQLPEEGLKFMVYLQKENIIDESGMPKERFSAEFPKEGPSILRIQQVVRGDSAAYFCASSPYSYEQYFGPGTRLTVT.

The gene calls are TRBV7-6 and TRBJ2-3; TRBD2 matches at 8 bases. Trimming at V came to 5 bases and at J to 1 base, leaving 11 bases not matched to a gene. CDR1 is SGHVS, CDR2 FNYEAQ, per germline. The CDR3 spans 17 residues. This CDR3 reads CASSVGGAGGGTDTQYF. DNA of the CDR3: TGTGCCAGCAGCGTGGGCGGGGCGGGAGGCGGCACAGATACGCAGTATTTT.

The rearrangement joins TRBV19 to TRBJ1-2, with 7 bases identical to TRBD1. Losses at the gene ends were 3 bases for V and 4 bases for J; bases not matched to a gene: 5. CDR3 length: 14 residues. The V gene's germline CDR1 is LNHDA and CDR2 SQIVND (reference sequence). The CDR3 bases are TGTGCCAGTAGTATGAAAGGGGGCGGCTATGGCTACACCTTC. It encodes CASSMKGGGYGYTF.

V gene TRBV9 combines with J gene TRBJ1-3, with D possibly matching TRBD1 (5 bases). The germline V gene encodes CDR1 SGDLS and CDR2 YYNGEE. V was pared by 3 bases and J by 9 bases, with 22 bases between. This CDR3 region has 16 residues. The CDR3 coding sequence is TGTGCCAGCAGCGGCCCCAGCGCGGGACCGGGTTCCACCATATATTTT. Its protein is CASSGPSAGPGSTIYF.

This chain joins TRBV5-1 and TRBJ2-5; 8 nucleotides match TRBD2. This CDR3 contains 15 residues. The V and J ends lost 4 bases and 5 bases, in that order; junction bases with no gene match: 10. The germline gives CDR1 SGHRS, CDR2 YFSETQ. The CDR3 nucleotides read TGCGCCAGCAGCCAAGTCACGGGGGGGCGGGAGACCCAGTACTTC. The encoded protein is CASSQVTGGRETQYF.

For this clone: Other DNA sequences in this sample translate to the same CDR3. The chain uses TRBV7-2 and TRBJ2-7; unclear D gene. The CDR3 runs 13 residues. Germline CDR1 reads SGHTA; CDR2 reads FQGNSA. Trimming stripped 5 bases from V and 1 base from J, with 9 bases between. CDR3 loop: CASSPPPSYEQYF. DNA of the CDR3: TGTGCCAGCAGCCCCCCCCCGTCCTACGAGCAGTACTTC.

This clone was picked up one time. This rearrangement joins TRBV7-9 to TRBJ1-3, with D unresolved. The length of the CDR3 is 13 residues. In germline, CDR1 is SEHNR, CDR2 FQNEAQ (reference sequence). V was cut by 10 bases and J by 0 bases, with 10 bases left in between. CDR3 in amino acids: CAMGSLSGNTIYF. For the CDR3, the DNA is TGTGCCATGGGAAGCCTCTCTGGAAACACCATATATTTT. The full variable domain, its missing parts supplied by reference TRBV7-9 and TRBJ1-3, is DTGVSQNPRHKITKRGQNVTFRCDPISEHNRLYWYRQTLGQGPEFLTYFQNEAQLEKSRLLSDRFSAERPKGSFSTLEIQRTEQGDSAMYLCAMGSLSGNTIYFGEGSWLTVV.

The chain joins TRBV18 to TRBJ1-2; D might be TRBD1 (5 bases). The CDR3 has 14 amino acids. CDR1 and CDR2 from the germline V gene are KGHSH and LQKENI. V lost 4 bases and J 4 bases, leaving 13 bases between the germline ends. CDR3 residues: CASSLSGDGYGYTF. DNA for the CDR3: TGTGCCAGCTCACTCTCTGGGGACGGCTATGGCTACACCTTC.

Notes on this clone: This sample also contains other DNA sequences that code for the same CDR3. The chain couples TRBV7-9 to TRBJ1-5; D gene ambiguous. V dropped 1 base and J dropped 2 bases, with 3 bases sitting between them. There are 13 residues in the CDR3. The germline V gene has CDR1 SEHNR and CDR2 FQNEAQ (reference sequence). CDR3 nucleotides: TGTGCCAGCAGCTTAGATGGCAATCAGCCCCAGCATTTT. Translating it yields CASSLDGNQPQHF.

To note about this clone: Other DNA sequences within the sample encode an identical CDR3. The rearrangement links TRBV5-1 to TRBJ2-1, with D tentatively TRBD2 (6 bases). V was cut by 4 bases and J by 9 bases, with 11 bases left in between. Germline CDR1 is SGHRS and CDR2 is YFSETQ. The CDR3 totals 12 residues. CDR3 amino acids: CASSLDGGEQFF. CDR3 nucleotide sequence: TGCGCCAGCAGCCTGGACGGGGGTGAGCAGTTCTTC.

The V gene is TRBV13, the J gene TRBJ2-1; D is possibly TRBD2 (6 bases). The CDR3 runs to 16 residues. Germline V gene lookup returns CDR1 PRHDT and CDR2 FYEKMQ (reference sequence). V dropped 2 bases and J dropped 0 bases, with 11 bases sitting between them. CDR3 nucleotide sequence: TGTGCCAGCAGCTTATTCGGGAGCCGCTCCTACAATGAGCAGTTCTTC. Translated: CASSLFGSRSYNEQFF.

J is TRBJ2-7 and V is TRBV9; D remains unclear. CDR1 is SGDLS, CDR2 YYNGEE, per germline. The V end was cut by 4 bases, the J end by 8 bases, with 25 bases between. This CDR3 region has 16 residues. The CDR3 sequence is CASSLTSVASLRQQYF. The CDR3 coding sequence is TGTGCCAGCAGCCTGACTTCAGTCGCATCCTTAAGACAGCAGTACTTC.

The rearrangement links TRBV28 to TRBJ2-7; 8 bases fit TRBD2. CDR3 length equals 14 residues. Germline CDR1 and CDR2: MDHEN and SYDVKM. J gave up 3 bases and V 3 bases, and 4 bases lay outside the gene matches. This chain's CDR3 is CASSFGGADYEQYF. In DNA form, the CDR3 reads TGTGCCAGCAGTTTCGGGGGGGCGGACTACGAGCAGTACTTC.

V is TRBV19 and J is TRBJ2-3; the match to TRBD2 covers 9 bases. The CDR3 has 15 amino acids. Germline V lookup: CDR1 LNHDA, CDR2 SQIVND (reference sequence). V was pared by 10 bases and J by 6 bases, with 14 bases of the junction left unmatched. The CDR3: CATQSRGLAPDTQYF. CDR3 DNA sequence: TGTGCCACACAATCGAGGGGACTAGCACCGGATACGCAGTATTTT.

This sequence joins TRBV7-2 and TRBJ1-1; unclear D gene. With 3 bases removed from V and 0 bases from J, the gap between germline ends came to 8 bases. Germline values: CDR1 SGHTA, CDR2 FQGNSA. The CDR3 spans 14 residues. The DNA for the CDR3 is TGTGCCAGCAGCTTTGTCAGCCTGAACACTGAAGCTTTCTTT. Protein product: CASSFVSLNTEAFF.

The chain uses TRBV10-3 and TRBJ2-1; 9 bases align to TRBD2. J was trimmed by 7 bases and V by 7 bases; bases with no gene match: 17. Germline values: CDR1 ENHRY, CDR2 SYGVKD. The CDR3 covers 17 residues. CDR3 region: CAITGHLAGEGENEQFF. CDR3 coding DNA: TGTGCCATCACAGGCCACTTAGCGGGAGAAGGGGAAAATGAGCAGTTCTTC.

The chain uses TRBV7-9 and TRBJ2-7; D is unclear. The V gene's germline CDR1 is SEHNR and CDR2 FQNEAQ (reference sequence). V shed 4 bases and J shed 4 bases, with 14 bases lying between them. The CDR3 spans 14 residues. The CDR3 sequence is CASSSRPGQYEQYF. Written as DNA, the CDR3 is TGTGCCAGCAGCTCCAGACCAGGCCAGTACGAGCAGTACTTC.